What follows is one T cell receptor (beta chain) and its context. Its specificity is unknown. From germline, CDR1 is SGHVS and CDR2 FQNEAQ. V lost 1 base, J lost 3 bases, and 6 bases stayed unmatched. This CDR3 comprises 15 residues. With 60 Vbeta and 13 Jbeta primers, the PCR was carried out. Assay used: immunoSEQ multiplex PCR; TCRdb lists only in-frame clones, some missing. The repertoire table contains over 65,000 clones. These data are taken from a study of cytomegalovirus exposure and HLA in healthy donors. Study conclusions and caveats: According to the study, roughly 160 TCR beta chains were cytomegalovirus-associated.

The sample consisted of PBMCs. The chain uses TRBV7-8 and TRBJ2-7, with 7 nucleotides matching TRBD2. The TCR originated in a man between 25 and 39 years old in good health and CMV-seronegative. CDR3 in DNA: TGTGCCAGCAGCTTAGGGGGGGGGTCTCACTACGAGCAGTACTTC. Its protein is CASSLGGGSHYEQYF.